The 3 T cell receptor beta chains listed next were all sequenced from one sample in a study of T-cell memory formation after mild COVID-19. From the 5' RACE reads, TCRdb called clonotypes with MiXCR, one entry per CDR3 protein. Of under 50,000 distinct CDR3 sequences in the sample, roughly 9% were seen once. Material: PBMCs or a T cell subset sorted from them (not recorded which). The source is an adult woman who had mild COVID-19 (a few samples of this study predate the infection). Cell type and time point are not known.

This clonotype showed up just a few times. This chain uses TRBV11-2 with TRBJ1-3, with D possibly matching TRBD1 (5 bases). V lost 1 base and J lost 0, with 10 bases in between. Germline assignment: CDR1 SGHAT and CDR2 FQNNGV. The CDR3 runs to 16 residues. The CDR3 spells CASSLGRALSGNTIYF. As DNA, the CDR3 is TGTGCCAGCAGCTTAGGCAGGGCACTCTCTGGAAACACCATATATTTT.

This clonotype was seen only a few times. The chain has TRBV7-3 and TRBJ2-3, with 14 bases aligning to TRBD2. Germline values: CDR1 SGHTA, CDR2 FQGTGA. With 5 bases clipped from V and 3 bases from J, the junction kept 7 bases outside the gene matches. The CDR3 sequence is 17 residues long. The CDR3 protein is CASSLGLAGAGTDTQYF. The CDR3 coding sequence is TGTGCCAGCAGCCTGGGACTAGCGGGAGCGGGAACAGATACGCAGTATTTT.

CDR3 bases: TGTGCCAGCAGCCACGGGCTGCTGGGCACAGATACGCAGTATTTT. Protein: CASSHGLLGTDTQYF. V and J are TRBV6-5 and TRBJ2-3; D unclear. The CDR3 totals 15 residues. Deletions cut 6 bases from V and 1 base from J, with 14 bases between. In germline, CDR1 is MNHEY, CDR2 SVGAGI.